These 23 T cell receptor beta chains were sequenced from one sample in a study of T cell clonotyping in hematopoietic cell transplantation. Method: immunoSEQ multiplex PCR; TCRdb's copy keeps in-frame clones and lacks some. The data show 9,000 or so clones, about 75% seen once. This specimen was peripheral blood mononuclear cells, taken 180 days after allogeneic stem cell transplant. The source is a female patient aged 45 to 65 who had an allogeneic stem cell transplant from a related donor, so the T cells may come from the graft donor. Some clones in this sample may be carry-over from other donors' samples.

The rearrangement uses TRBV2 and TRBJ2-5; D not resolved. This CDR3 region has 11 residues. Trimming shortened V by 6 bases and J by 5 bases, and 7 bases separated the two germline ends. The germline V gene has CDR1 SNHLY and CDR2 FYNNEI. This chain's CDR3 is CASSGWETQYF. In DNA form, the CDR3 reads TGTGCCAGCAGCGGGTGGGAGACCCAGTACTTC.

The chain has TRBV30 and TRBJ2-7, with D possibly being TRBD1 (6 bases). This CDR3 has 15 amino acids. Trimming took off 5 bases at V and 1 base at J, with 18 bases between the two ends. The germline V gene encodes CDR1 GTSNPN and CDR2 SVGIG (reference sequence). The CDR3 region has the DNA TGTGCCTGGCGGGACAATACAATGTTATCCTACGAGCAGTACTTC. Translating it yields CAWRDNTMLSYEQYF.

The gene calls are TRBV2 and TRBJ1-5; D remains ambiguous. The V end lost 8 bases, the J end lost 0 bases, and 11 bases lay between the germline ends. There are 14 residues in the CDR3. The germline V gene encodes CDR1 SNHLY and CDR2 FYNNEI. CDR3 residues: CASGPEYSNQPQHF. In DNA, the CDR3 is TGTGCCAGCGGCCCCGAGTATAGCAATCAGCCCCAGCATTTT.

By share of the sample, this clone is large (0.1 to 1%). The gene calls are TRBV29-1 and TRBJ2-7; D not resolved. Germline CDR1 SQVTM, CDR2 ANQGSEA. Trimming took off 4 bases at V and 5 bases at J, with 15 bases between the two ends. The CDR3 totals 13 residues. CDR3 amino acids: CSVVPLARHEQYF. Here the CDR3 DNA reads TGCAGCGTTGTGCCATTGGCGAGACACGAGCAGTACTTC.

This rearrangement joins TRBV19 to TRBJ1-1, with a possible D match to TRBD1 (6 bases). This CDR3 contains 16 residues. Germline V gene data show CDR1 as LNHDA and CDR2 as SQIVND (reference sequence). Trimming took off 4 bases at V and 0 bases at J, with 15 bases between the two ends. CDR3 nucleotides: TGTGCCAGTAGTACCCTGGGGGCAACTATGAACACTGAAGCTTTCTTT. Translating gives CASSTLGATMNTEAFF.

J is TRBJ1-6 and V is TRBV5-6; tentative D call: TRBD1 (6 bases). Trimming took off 4 bases at V and 10 bases at J, with 15 bases between the two ends. CDR1 is SGHDT, CDR2 YYEEEE, per germline. This CDR3 region has 14 residues. CDR3 nucleotide sequence: TGTGCCAGCAGCAAAACAGGGAGGGGCTCACCCCTCCACTTT. It yields the protein CASSKTGRGSPLHF.

The V gene is TRBV11-2, the J gene TRBJ2-7; 7 bases map to TRBD1. In germline, CDR1 is SGHAT, CDR2 FQNNGV. Unmatched junction bases numbered 14, after V lost 4 bases and J lost 2 bases. CDR3 length: 17 amino acids. This CDR3 is CASSSHRGPLNTYEQYF. For the CDR3, the DNA is TGTGCCAGCAGCTCACACAGGGGCCCCTTGAATACCTACGAGCAGTACTTC.

The rearrangement uses TRBV5-4 and TRBJ1-2; TRBD1 agrees at 7 bases. The trim removed 3 bases at V and 8 bases at J, leaving 10 bases unmatched. Germline values: CDR1 SGHNT, CDR2 YYREEE (reference sequence). The CDR3 sequence is 14 residues long. Written as DNA, the CDR3 is TGTGCCAGCAGCTCGGGCACGACAGGGTACGGCTACACCTTC. Protein: CASSSGTTGYGYTF.

In its sample, this clone was seen once. V gene TRBV19 combines with J gene TRBJ2-4; 9 bases are shared with TRBD1. The V gene end was trimmed by 1 base and the J gene end by 3 bases; junction bases not matched to a gene: 7. The germline gives CDR1 LNHDA, CDR2 SQIVND (reference sequence). The CDR3 has 17 residues. The CDR3 coding sequence is TGTGCCAGTAGTATAGTAAACAGGGGGCTGGTCAAAAACATTCAGTACTTC. This codes for CASSIVNRGLVKNIQYF.

The rearrangement links TRBV4-1 to TRBJ2-5; TRBD2 is a possible D gene (6 bases). This CDR3 spans 14 amino acids. Trimming shortened V by 4 bases and J by 1 base, and 10 bases separated the two germline ends. Per germline, CDR1 MGHRA and CDR2 YSYEKL. The CDR3 here is CASSPLGLQETQYF. CDR3 nucleotides: TGCGCCAGCAGCCCGTTGGGACTCCAAGAGACCCAGTACTTC.

Here the CDR3 reads CATHTTERGKDTQYF. The CDR3 nucleotides read TGTGCCACCCACACGACCGAGCGGGGGAAAGATACGCAGTATTTT. The rearrangement joins TRBV6-6 to TRBJ2-3; 8 bases match TRBD2. This CDR3 spans 15 amino acids. V trimming: 10 bases; J trimming: 5 bases; junction bases outside the gene matches: 14. The germline gives CDR1 MNHNY, CDR2 SVGAGI (reference sequence).

V gene TRBV7-2 combines with J gene TRBJ1-6; 7 bases match TRBD1. This CDR3 has 16 amino acids. J gave up 0 bases and V 5 bases, and 4 bases lay outside the gene matches. Germline V lookup: CDR1 SGHTA, CDR2 FQGNSA. This CDR3 is CASSLRDSSYNSPLHF. The CDR3 region has the DNA TGTGCCAGCAGCCTCAGGGACAGCTCCTATAATTCACCCCTCCACTTT.

This chain connects TRBV29-1 to TRBJ2-7; the match to TRBD2 covers 7 bases. Germline V CDR1 and CDR2: SQVTM, ANQGSEA. The CDR3 covers 13 residues. J gave up 2 bases and V 7 bases, and 8 bases lay outside the gene matches. This CDR3 reads CSAAGGGPYEQYF. In DNA form, the CDR3 reads TGCAGCGCCGCTGGGGGGGGTCCCTACGAGCAGTACTTC.

The chain joins TRBV6-1 to TRBJ1-1, with D unclear. The CDR3 runs 12 residues. Germline V gene sequence: CDR1 MNHNS, CDR2 SASEGT. V was clipped by 10 bases and J by 5 bases, with 14 bases between them. The CDR3 coding sequence is TGTGCCACCAGCCGCCGGCTGACTGAAGCTTTCTTT. This encodes CATSRRLTEAFF.

The chain carries TRBV29-1 and TRBJ1-1, with D maybe TRBD1 (5 bases). V was trimmed by 2 bases and J by 6 bases, leaving 13 bases between them. Germline loops: CDR1 SQVTM, CDR2 ANQGSEA. The CDR3 spans 13 residues. For the CDR3, the DNA is TGCAGCGTTGAATGGGGGAGAGGGGCTGAAGCTTTCTTT. Residues: CSVEWGRGAEAFF. The full variable domain, its missing parts supplied by reference TRBV29-1 and TRBJ1-1, is SAVISQKPSRDICQRGTSLTIQCQVDSQVTMMFWYRQQPGQSLTLIATANQGSEATYESGFVIDKFPISRPNLTFSTLTVSNMSPEDSSIYLCSVEWGRGAEAFFGQGTRLTVV.

V usage is TRBV5-1 and J usage is TRBJ2-2, with 10 nucleotides matching TRBD1. CDR1 and CDR2 from the germline V gene are SGHRS and YFSETQ. CDR3 size: 17 residues. J was trimmed by 2 bases and V by 1 base; bases with no gene match: 5. The CDR3 DNA sequence: TGCGCCAGCAGCTTGACACTGACAGGGGGCAACACCGGGGAGCTGTTTTTT. It encodes CASSLTLTGGNTGELFF.

The chain couples TRBV5-1 to TRBJ1-1, with D tentatively TRBD1 (6 bases). This CDR3 contains 17 residues. Per the germline V gene, CDR1 is SGHRS and CDR2 is YFSETQ. Trimming shortened V by 3 bases and J by 5 bases, and 23 bases separated the two germline ends. CDR3 DNA: TGCGCCAGCAGCTCGCCGGGCAGGGGCGTTCTGGGGACTGAAGCTTTCTTT. This gives the protein CASSSPGRGVLGTEAFF.

The chain recombines TRBV7-2 with TRBJ2-7; D is unclear. V lost 6 bases and J 5 bases, leaving 14 bases between the germline ends. The CDR3 sequence is 13 residues long. Germline-derived CDR1 and CDR2 are SGHTA and FQGNSA. DNA for the CDR3: TGTGCCAGCAGTTCACGGGCTGACCACGAGCAGTACTTC. As protein: CASSSRADHEQYF.

The CDR3 region has the DNA TGTGCCACCCTGAGCCACAGGAATAGTGGCTACACCTTC. Its translation: CATLSHRNSGYTF. This chain joins TRBV19 and TRBJ1-2; D is perhaps TRBD1 (5 bases). With 10 bases removed from V and 7 bases from J, the gap between germline ends came to 19 bases. Germline V CDR1 and CDR2: LNHDA, SQIVND (reference sequence). CDR3 length: 13 amino acids.

The rearrangement joins TRBV5-1 to TRBJ1-2, with TRBD1 matching over 8 bases. This CDR3 spans 14 amino acids. With 2 bases clipped from V and 1 base from J, the junction kept 1 base outside the gene matches. Germline CDR1 is SGHRS and CDR2 is YFSETQ. The CDR3 spells CASSFTGGNYGYTF. The DNA of the CDR3 is TGCGCCAGCAGCTTCACAGGGGGTAACTATGGCTACACCTTC.

This chain joins TRBV6-5 and TRBJ1-3; 7 bases align to TRBD1. The V gene's germline CDR1 is MNHEY and CDR2 SVGAGI. CDR3 length equals 16 residues. The V gene end was trimmed by 0 bases and the J gene end by 4 bases; junction bases not matched to a gene: 6. The CDR3 region is CASSYSGTVWGNTIYF. The CDR3 nucleotides are TGTGCCAGCAGTTACTCTGGGACAGTTTGGGGAAACACCATATATTTT.

V and J are TRBV15 and TRBJ2-4; the match to TRBD2 covers 7 bases. The CDR3 extends over 16 amino acids. V lost 0 bases, J lost 0 bases, and 2 bases stayed unmatched. Germline CDR1 reads LNHNV; CDR2 reads YYDKDF (reference sequence). The CDR3 is CATSRERGTAKNIQYF. The CDR3 nucleotides are TGTGCCACCAGCAGAGAGCGGGGGACAGCCAAAAACATTCAGTACTTC.

The rearrangement joins TRBV6-5 to TRBJ1-1; D is ambiguous. Germline-derived CDR1 and CDR2 are MNHEY and SVGAGI. Trimming removed 6 bases from V and 7 bases from J, with 12 bases in between. The CDR3 is 12 residues long. This CDR3 reads CASSQGRVEAFF. In DNA form, the CDR3 reads TGTGCCAGCAGCCAAGGACGGGTTGAAGCTTTCTTT.